A single sample is the source of the 3 T cell receptor beta chains below, sequenced in a study of blood T cell repertoires in COVID-19. The data were produced by immunoSEQ multiplex PCR, yet TCRdb's version contains in-frame clones alone and is incomplete. The sample lists 200,000 to 250,000 clones, around nine tenths occurring once. The sequencing input was peripheral blood. The receptors derive from a woman aged 60-70 years with acute or convalescent COVID-19.

V and J are TRBV3-1 (or the pseudogene TRBV3-2) and TRBJ1-6; D gene ambiguous. Trimming removed 1 base at V and 0 bases at J, with 16 bases between. The CDR3 spans 19 residues. Germline assignment: CDR1 LGHDT and CDR2 YNNKEL (reference sequence). CDR3 residues: CASSQALWAGSSYNSPLHF. CDR3 coding DNA: TGTGCCAGCAGCCAAGCCCTCTGGGCAGGCAGCTCCTATAATTCACCCCTCCACTTT.

V is TRBV7-9 and J is TRBJ2-3; D may be TRBD2 (6 bases). Deletions cut 7 bases from V and 6 bases from J, with 11 bases between. CDR1 and CDR2 (germline): SEHNR, FQNEAQ (reference sequence). The CDR3 totals 12 residues. The CDR3 protein is CASNSGGDTQYF. The CDR3 DNA reads TGTGCCAGCAACTCCGGAGGGGATACGCAGTATTTT.

With regard to this clone: Other DNA variants within this sample encode the same CDR3. The chain employs TRBV3-1 (or the pseudogene TRBV3-2) and TRBJ2-6, with 10 bases fitting TRBD1. This CDR3 spans 16 amino acids. J gave up 2 bases and V 4 bases, and 2 bases lay outside the gene matches. Germline V CDR1 and CDR2: LGHDT, YNNKEL (reference sequence). The CDR3 spells CASSRGTGAGANVLTF. CDR3 bases: TGTGCCAGCAGCCGGGGGACAGGGGCTGGGGCCAACGTCCTGACTTTC.